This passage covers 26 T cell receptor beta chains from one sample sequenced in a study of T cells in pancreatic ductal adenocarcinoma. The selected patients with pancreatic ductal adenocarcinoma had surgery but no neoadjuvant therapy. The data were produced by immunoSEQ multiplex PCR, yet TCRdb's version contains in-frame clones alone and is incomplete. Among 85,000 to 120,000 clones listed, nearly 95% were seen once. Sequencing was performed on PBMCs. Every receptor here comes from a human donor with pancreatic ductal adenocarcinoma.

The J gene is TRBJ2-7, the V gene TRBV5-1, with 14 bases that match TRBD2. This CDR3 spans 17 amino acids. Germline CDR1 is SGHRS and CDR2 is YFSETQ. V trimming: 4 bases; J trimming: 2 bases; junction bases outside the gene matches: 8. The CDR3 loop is CASSRGLAGGGAYEQYF. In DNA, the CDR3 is TGCGCCAGCAGCCGAGGACTAGCGGGAGGCGGCGCCTACGAGCAGTACTTC.

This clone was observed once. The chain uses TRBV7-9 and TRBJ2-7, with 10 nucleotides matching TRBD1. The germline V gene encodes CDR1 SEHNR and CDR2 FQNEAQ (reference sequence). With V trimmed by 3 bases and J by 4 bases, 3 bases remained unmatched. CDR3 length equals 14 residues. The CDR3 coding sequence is TGTGCCAGCAGCTTCCTGGGACAGGGGTACGAGCAGTACTTC. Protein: CASSFLGQGYEQYF.

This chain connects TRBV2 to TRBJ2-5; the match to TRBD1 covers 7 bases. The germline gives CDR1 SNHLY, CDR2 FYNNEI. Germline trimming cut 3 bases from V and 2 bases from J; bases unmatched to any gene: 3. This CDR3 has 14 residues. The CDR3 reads CASSEGTEQETQYF. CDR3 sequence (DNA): TGTGCCAGCAGTGAGGGGACAGAGCAAGAGACCCAGTACTTC.

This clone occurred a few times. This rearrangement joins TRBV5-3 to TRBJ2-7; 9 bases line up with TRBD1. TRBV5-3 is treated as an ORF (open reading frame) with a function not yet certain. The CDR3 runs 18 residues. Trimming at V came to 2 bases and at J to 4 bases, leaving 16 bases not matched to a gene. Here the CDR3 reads CARSFTNLRDRDHYEQYF. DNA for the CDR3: TGTGCCAGAAGCTTCACAAACCTCCGGGACAGGGACCATTACGAGCAGTACTTC.

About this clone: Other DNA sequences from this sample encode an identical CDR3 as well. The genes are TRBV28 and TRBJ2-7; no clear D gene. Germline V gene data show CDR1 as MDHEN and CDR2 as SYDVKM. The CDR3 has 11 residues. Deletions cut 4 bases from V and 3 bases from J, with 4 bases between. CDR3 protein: CASSSLYEQYF. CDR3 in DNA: TGTGCCAGCAGTTCCCTCTACGAGCAGTACTTC.

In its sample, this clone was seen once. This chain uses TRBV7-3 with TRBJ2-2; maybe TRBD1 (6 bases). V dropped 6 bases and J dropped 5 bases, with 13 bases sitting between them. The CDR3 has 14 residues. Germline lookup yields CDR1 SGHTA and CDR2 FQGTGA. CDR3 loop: CASRVDRLTGELFF. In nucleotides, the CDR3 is TGTGCCAGCAGGGTGGACAGACTAACCGGGGAGCTGTTTTTT.

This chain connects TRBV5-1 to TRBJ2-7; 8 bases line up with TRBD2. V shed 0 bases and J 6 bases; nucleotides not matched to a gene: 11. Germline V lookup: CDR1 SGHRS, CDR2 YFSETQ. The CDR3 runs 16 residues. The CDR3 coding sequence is TGCGCCAGCAGCTTGGGTCCGGAAGCGGGAGTATCCGAGCAGTACTTC. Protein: CASSLGPEAGVSEQYF.

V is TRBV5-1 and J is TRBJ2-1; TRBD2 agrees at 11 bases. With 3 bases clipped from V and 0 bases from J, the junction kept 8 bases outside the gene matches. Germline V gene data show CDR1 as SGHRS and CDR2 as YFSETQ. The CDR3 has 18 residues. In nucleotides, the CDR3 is TGCGCCAGCAGCTGGGGACTAGCGGAAAGAAGCTCCTACAATGAGCAGTTCTTC. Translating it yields CASSWGLAERSSYNEQFF.

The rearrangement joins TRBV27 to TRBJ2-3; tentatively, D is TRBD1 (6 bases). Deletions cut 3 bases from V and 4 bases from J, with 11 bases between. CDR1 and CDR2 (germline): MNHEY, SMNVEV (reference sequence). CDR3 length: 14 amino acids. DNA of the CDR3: TGTGCCAGCAGTTTGTCAGGGGAAGCAGATACGCAGTATTTT. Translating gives CASSLSGEADTQYF.

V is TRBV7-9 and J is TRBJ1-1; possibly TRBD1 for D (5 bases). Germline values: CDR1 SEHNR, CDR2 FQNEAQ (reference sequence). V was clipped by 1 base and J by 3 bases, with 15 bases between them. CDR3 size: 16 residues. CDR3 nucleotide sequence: TGTGCCAGCAGCTTAGGTGGGGGGGTTGGATACACTGAAGCTTTCTTT. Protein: CASSLGGGVGYTEAFF.

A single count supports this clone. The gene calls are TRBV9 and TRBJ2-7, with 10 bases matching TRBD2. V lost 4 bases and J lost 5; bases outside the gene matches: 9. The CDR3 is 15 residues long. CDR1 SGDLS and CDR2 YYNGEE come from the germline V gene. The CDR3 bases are TGTGCCAGCAGCAAGCTAGCGGGAGACTTGGACGAGCAGTACTTC. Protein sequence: CASSKLAGDLDEQYF.

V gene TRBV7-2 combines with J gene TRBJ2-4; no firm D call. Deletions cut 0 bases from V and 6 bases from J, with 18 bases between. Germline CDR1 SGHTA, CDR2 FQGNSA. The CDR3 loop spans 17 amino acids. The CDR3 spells CASSLANQVNRGNIQYF. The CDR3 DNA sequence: TGTGCCAGCAGCTTAGCCAACCAAGTGAACCGCGGAAACATTCAGTACTTC.

CDR3 coding DNA: TGTGCCACCAGCAGAGATCGAGCGGGAGGTAAAGAGCAGTTCTTC. Its protein product is CATSRDRAGGKEQFF. V usage is TRBV15 and J usage is TRBJ2-1, with TRBD2 identical over 9 bases. The CDR3 consists of 15 residues. V lost 0 bases and J lost 10; bases outside the gene matches: 7. The germline gives CDR1 LNHNV, CDR2 YYDKDF (reference sequence). The whole variable domain, filled in from reference TRBV15 and TRBJ2-1, reads DAMVIQNPRYQVTQFGKPVTLSCSQTLNHNVMYWYQQKSSQAPKLLFHYYDKDFNNEADTPDNFQSRRPNTSFCFLDIRSPGLGDTAMYLCATSRDRAGGKEQFFGPGTRLTVL.

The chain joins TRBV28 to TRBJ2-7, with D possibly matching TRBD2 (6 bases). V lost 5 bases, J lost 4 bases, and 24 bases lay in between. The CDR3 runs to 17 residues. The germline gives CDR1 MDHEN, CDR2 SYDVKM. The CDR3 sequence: CASSVQSGTSTKYEQYF. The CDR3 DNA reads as TGTGCCAGCAGTGTTCAAAGTGGAACTAGCACCAAGTACGAGCAGTACTTC. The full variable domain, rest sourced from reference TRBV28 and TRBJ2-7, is DVKVTQSSRYLVKRTGEKVFLECVQDMDHENMFWYRQDPGLGLRLIYFSYDVKMKEKGDIPEGYSVSREKKERFSLILESASTNQTSMYLCASSVQSGTSTKYEQYFGPGTRLTVT.

CDR3 loop: CAIRENGQTYEQYF. The DNA for the CDR3 is TGTGCCATCAGGGAGAACGGACAGACCTACGAGCAGTACTTC. The V and J genes are TRBV10-3 and TRBJ2-7, with a possible D match to TRBD1 (6 bases). This CDR3 has 14 residues. Deletions cut 6 bases from V and 2 bases from J, with 14 bases between. CDR1 and CDR2 (germline): ENHRY, SYGVKD.

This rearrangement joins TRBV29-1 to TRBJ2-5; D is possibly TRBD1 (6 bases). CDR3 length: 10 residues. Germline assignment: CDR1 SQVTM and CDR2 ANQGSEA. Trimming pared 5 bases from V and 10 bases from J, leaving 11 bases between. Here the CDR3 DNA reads TGCAGCGTTACCCAGGGGCTCCAGTACTTC. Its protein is CSVTQGLQYF.

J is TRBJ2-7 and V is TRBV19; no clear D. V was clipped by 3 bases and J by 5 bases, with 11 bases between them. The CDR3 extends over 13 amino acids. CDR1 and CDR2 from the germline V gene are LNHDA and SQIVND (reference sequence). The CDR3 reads CASSIAEMHEQYF. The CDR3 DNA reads TGTGCCAGTAGTATTGCGGAGATGCACGAGCAGTACTTC.

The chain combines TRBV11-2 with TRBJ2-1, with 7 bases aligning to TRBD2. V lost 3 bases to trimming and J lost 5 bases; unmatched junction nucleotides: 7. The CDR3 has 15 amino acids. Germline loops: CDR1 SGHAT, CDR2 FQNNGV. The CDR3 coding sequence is TGTGCCAGCAGCTTTACTGCGGGAGCTAACAATGAGCAGTTCTTC. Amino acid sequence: CASSFTAGANNEQFF.

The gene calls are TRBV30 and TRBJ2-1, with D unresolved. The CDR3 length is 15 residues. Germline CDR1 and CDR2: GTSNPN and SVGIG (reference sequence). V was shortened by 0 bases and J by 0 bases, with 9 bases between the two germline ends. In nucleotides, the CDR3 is TGTGCCTGGAGTGTCGTCCCGGGCTCCTACAATGAGCAGTTCTTC. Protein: CAWSVVPGSYNEQFF.

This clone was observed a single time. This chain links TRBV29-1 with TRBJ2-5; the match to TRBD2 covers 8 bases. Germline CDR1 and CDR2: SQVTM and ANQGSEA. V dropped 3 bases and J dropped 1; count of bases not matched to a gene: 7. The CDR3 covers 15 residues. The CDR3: CSVDPISGTQETQYF. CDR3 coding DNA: TGCAGCGTTGATCCTATTAGCGGGACCCAAGAGACCCAGTACTTC.

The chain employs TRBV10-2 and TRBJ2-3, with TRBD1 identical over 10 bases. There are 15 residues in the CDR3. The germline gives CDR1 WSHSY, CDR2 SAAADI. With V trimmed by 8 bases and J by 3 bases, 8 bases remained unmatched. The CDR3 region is CASWGRDRGTDTQYF. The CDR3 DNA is TGCGCCAGCTGGGGCCGGGACAGGGGAACAGATACGCAGTATTTT.

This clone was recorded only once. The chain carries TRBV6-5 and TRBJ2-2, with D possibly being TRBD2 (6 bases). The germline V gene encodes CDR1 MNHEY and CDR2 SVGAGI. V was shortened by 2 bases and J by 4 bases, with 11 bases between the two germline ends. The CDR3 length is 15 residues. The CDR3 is CASSYRRDRTGELFF. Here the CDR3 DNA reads TGTGCCAGCAGTTACCGGAGGGATCGCACCGGGGAGCTGTTTTTT.

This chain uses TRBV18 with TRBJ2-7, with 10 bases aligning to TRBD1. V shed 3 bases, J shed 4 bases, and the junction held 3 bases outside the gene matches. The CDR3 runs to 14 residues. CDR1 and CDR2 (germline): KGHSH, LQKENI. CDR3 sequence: CASSPGTGAYEQYF. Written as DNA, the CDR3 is TGTGCCAGCTCACCCGGGACAGGGGCATACGAGCAGTACTTC.

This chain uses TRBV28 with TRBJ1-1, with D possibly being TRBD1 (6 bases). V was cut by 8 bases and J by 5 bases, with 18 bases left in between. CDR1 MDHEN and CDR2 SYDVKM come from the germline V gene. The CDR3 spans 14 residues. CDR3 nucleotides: TGTGCCAGCGGGGTTACAGGGCTGGGTACTGAAGCTTTCTTT. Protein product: CASGVTGLGTEAFF. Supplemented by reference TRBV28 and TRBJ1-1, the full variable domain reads DVKVTQSSRYLVKRTGEKVFLECVQDMDHENMFWYRQDPGLGLRLIYFSYDVKMKEKGDIPEGYSVSREKKERFSLILESASTNQTSMYLCASGVTGLGTEAFFGQGTRLTVV.

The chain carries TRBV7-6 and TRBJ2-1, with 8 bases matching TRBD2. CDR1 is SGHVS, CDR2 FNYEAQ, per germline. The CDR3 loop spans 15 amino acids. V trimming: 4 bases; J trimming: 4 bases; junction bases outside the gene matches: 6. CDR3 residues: CASSSYSGEYNEQFF. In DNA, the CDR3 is TGTGCCAGCAGCTCATATAGCGGGGAATACAATGAGCAGTTCTTC.

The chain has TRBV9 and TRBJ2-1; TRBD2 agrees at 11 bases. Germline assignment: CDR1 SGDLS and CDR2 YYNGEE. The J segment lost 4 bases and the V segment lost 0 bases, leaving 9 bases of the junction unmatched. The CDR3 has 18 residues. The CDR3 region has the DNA TGTGCCAGCAGCGTAGGGTTAGAGGGACTAGCGGTATACAATGAGCAGTTCTTC. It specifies CASSVGLEGLAVYNEQFF.